A selection of T cell receptor beta chains follows, all from one sample in a study of shared clonotypes between healthy human individuals. Clones were sequenced by immunoSEQ multiplex PCR, and TCRdb holds only the in-frame ones, with some missing. The sample has some 2 million clones; just under 95% are singletons. Sequenced material: naive CD8+ T cells sorted from blood. Source of these receptors: a man younger than 30 in good health. Both conserved end residues are trimmed from each CDR3. Fields, in order: V gene, CDR3 protein.

>TRBV7-9
ASSTHSGGASNEQF
>TRBV13
ASSFGTGGEQY
>TRBV6-6
ASSYGGDPGNTIY
>TRBV15
ATSRDKGGLREQY
>TRBV9
ASSQVDRGHTDTQY
>TRBV10-3
AITGGTGIYNEQF
>TRBV29-1
SVELAGGFYEQY
>TRBV28
ASKTSGTQETQY
>TRBV7-6
ASSQGQGNEQY
>TRBV4-1
ASSPLPGPGETQY
>TRBV10-3
AISDGLTYEQY
>TRBV4-1
ASSQGPLNTGELF
>TRBV7-9
ASSLSGDYGYT
>TRBV6-5
ASTLSGIGELF
>TRBV9
ASSLRTGVTGELF
>TRBV28
ASSSRPLYYGYT
>TRBV5-1
ASSLEAGTQHGYT
>TRBV14
ASSQMGSQGPGNQPQH
>TRBV5-6
ASSPLGLAEAF
>TRBV19
ASSATTGGYEQY
>TRBV6-5
ASSPDEGQNIQY
>TRBV28
ASSSGQGYGYT
>TRBV7-3
ASSSQGALSTDTQY
>TRBV9
ASSLRQGDGNGYT
>TRBV5-6
ASSPGVYYEQY
>TRBV5-6
ASSFGGSHEQY
>TRBV5-6
ASSFPAGASSYEQY
>TRBV27
ASSLFAGNSYEQY
>TRBV10-1
ASTPYGTDTDTQY
>TRBV5-8
ASSLVGGNTEAF
>TRBV11-2
ASSPHSDSTSTDTQY
>TRBV9
ASSGGLAGGSYEQY
>TRBV5-5
ASSLGLPYEQY
>TRBV27
ASSLRGGGASDTQY
>TRBV28
ASSFGSRGTQY
>TRBV4-1
ASSEERAYEQY
>TRBV2
ASSEASGGGNEQF
>TRBV29-1
SATTAGNEQF
>TRBV7-8
ASSPDSDGYT
>TRBV5-4
ASRPGQGIYGYT
>TRBV7-9
ASSPWDREDGYT